The 24 T cell receptor beta chains below were found in one sample sequenced in a study of lymphopenia after photon versus proton radiotherapy. Sequencing was performed with immunoSEQ multiplex PCR; in TCRdb, only in-frame clones are kept and a portion is missing. The sample lists 20,000 to 30,000 clones; about 82% were seen once. The material sequenced was peripheral blood, taken from a patient treated with proton-based radiotherapy. The receptor source for this set is a woman aged 70-85 years with pancreatic cancer.

The chain links TRBV6-5 to TRBJ1-1, with D possibly TRBD1 on 5 matching bases. The germline V gene encodes CDR1 MNHEY and CDR2 SVGAGI. V lost 6 bases to trimming and J lost 1 base, with 9 bases between them. CDR3 length: 13 amino acids. DNA for the CDR3: TGTGCCAGCAGGGCACAGGAGAACACTGAAGCTTTCTTT. It encodes CASRAQENTEAFF.

V is TRBV13 and J is TRBJ2-3; the match to TRBD2 covers 12 bases. With V trimmed by 4 bases and J by 5 bases, 10 bases remained unmatched. The CDR3 is 17 amino acids. Germline assignment: CDR1 PRHDT and CDR2 FYEKMQ (reference sequence). This chain's CDR3 is CASSSRGLAGAQDTQYF. DNA for the CDR3: TGTGCCAGCAGCTCAAGGGGACTAGCGGGTGCGCAAGATACGCAGTATTTT. Variable domain in full (rest from reference TRBV13 and TRBJ2-3): AAGVIQSPRHLIKEKRETATLKCYPIPRHDTVYWYQQGPGQDPQFLISFYEKMQSDKGSIPDRFSAQQFSDYHSELNMSSLELGDSALYFCASSSRGLAGAQDTQYFGPGTRLTVL.

The chain joins TRBV7-9 to TRBJ1-2; D is ambiguous. The CDR3 consists of 15 residues. Between the trimmed V and J ends, which lost 7 bases and 3 bases, there was a span of 18 bases. Germline CDR1 reads SEHNR; CDR2 reads FQNEAQ (reference sequence). The CDR3 is CASIPSVLWDYGYTF. The CDR3 bases are TGTGCCAGCATCCCGTCCGTCCTTTGGGACTATGGCTACACCTTC.

The rearrangement uses TRBV28 and TRBJ1-1; 8 bases match TRBD1. V dropped 5 bases and J dropped 2; count of bases not matched to a gene: 7. The CDR3 totals 15 residues. CDR1 and CDR2 (germline): MDHEN, SYDVKM. CDR3 in amino acids: CASSDRGLINTEAFF. CDR3 nucleotide sequence: TGTGCCAGCAGTGACAGGGGCCTAATTAACACTGAAGCTTTCTTT.

V and J are TRBV27 and TRBJ1-1, with 8 positions matching TRBD1. CDR3 size: 14 residues. V dropped 8 bases and J dropped 4; count of bases not matched to a gene: 9. Germline lookup yields CDR1 MNHEY and CDR2 SMNVEV (reference sequence). This CDR3 reads CASEPGGGFTEAFF. In DNA, the CDR3 is TGTGCCAGCGAGCCAGGGGGCGGGTTCACTGAAGCTTTCTTT.

In this sample, this clone turned up once. The V gene is TRBV18, the J gene TRBJ2-7; TRBD2 matches 11 bases. This CDR3 is built from 15 residues. CDR1 and CDR2 (germline): KGHSH, LQKENI. V gave up 3 bases and J gave up 5 bases; unmatched junction bases: 6. DNA for the CDR3: TGTGCCAGCTCACCGGGTAGCGGGAGGGCAAACGAGCAGTACTTC. Translating gives CASSPGSGRANEQYF.

The chain is built from TRBV7-8 and TRBJ2-7, with D unresolved. Germline V gives CDR1 SGHVS, CDR2 FQNEAQ. The CDR3 consists of 18 residues. V dropped 2 bases and J dropped 1 base, with 21 bases sitting between them. CDR3 in DNA: TGTGCCAGCAGCTTACGCACCCCCGTGGCTCGTTTTTCCTACGAGCAGTACTTC. This gives the protein CASSLRTPVARFSYEQYF.

V and J are TRBV15 and TRBJ2-7; possible D gene TRBD1, 7 bases. CDR3 length equals 14 residues. The ends were cut back, 3 bases at V and 2 bases at J, with 11 bases in the middle. The germline gives CDR1 LNHNV, CDR2 YYDKDF (reference sequence). The chain's CDR3 is CATSRRDSTYEQYF. CDR3 in DNA: TGTGCCACCAGCAGGCGGGACAGTACCTACGAGCAGTACTTC.

V gene TRBV20-1 combines with J gene TRBJ1-1; D is ambiguous. CDR3 length: 10 amino acids. Looked up from germline, CDR1 is DFQATT and CDR2 is SNEGSKA (reference sequence). The V gene lost 0 bases and the J gene lost 10 bases, with 6 bases spanning the gap. The CDR3 DNA follows: TGCAGTGCTAGAGAAGGAGGAGCTTTCTTT. Translation gives CSAREGGAFF.

This clone was picked up one time. The chain has TRBV2 and TRBJ1-1; D not resolved. Trimming shortened V by 2 bases and J by 0 bases, and 7 bases separated the two germline ends. From germline, CDR1 is SNHLY and CDR2 FYNNEI. CDR3 length: 14 residues. CDR3: CASSEIRLNTEAFF. CDR3 bases: TGTGCCAGCAGTGAAATTAGGCTGAACACTGAAGCTTTCTTT.

The chain joins TRBV6-4 to TRBJ2-7; D gene uncertain. The CDR3 is made up of 14 amino acids. The V end lost 9 bases, the J end lost 3 bases, and 18 bases lay between the germline ends. Germline lookup yields CDR1 MRHNA and CDR2 SNTAGT. The CDR3 bases are TGTGCCAGACCTCCCCCGGAGCGCCGCTACGAGCAGTACTTC. This codes for CARPPPERRYEQYF.

The CDR3 region has the DNA TGTGCCAGCAGCCCCACCACCGGGACGGTGAACACCGGGGAGCTGTTTTTT. Its protein product is CASSPTTGTVNTGELFF. The chain is built from TRBV9 and TRBJ2-2; D might be TRBD1 or TRBD2, each matching 5 bases. This CDR3 contains 17 residues. The V and J ends lost 4 bases and 1 base respectively, with 17 bases between them. Germline V CDR1 and CDR2: SGDLS, YYNGEE.

CDR3 region: CAWTVTSGRAGEQFF. The CDR3 nucleotides read TGTGCCTGGACCGTGACTAGCGGGAGGGCTGGTGAGCAGTTCTTC. V is TRBV30 and J is TRBJ2-1, with TRBD2 matching over 14 bases. Unmatched junction bases numbered 8, after V lost 4 bases and J lost 9 bases. Germline CDR1 and CDR2: GTSNPN and SVGIG (reference sequence). The CDR3 length is 15 residues.

The chain is built from TRBV27 and TRBJ2-3; D might be TRBD1 (6 bases). This CDR3 comprises 16 residues. Looked up from germline, CDR1 is MNHEY and CDR2 is SMNVEV (reference sequence). V lost 8 bases and J 1 base, leaving 19 bases between the germline ends. The CDR3 protein is CASGRGRRYGTDTQYF. The CDR3 coding sequence is TGTGCCAGCGGCAGGGGACGAAGGTATGGCACAGATACGCAGTATTTT.

The chain's CDR3 is CASSLRGGGGNTEAFF. CDR3 DNA: TGTGCCAGCAGCCTCCGGGGGGGAGGAGGGAACACTGAAGCTTTCTTT. This rearrangement joins TRBV5-4 to TRBJ1-1; D might be TRBD1 (5 bases). The length of the CDR3 is 16 residues. Germline V CDR1 and CDR2: SGHNT, YYREEE (reference sequence). The V and J ends lost 4 bases and 1 base respectively, with 17 bases between them.

This clone appeared a single time. CDR3 DNA: TGCAGTGCTAGAGACACAGATACGCAGTATTTT. Its translation is CSARDTDTQYF. The chain joins TRBV20-1 to TRBJ2-3; no definite D call. Trimming took off 0 bases at V and 2 bases at J, with 0 bases between the two ends. The germline gives CDR1 DFQATT, CDR2 SNEGSKA (reference sequence). The CDR3 consists of 11 residues.

The chain is built from TRBV19 and TRBJ2-5; TRBD2 matches at 9 bases. Germline V lookup: CDR1 LNHDA, CDR2 SQIVND (reference sequence). Trimming took 6 bases from V and 8 from J; bases not matched to a gene: 13. The CDR3 is made up of 15 amino acids. The chain's CDR3 is CASSLAGEGRYTQYF. In nucleotides, the CDR3 is TGTGCCAGTAGCTTAGCGGGAGAGGGCCGGTATACCCAGTACTTC. The whole variable domain, remainder taken from reference TRBV19 and TRBJ2-5, is DGGITQSPKYLFRKEGQNVTLSCEQNLNHDAMYWYRQDPGQGLRLIYYSQIVNDFQKGDIAEGYSVSREKKESFPLTVTSAQKNPTAFYLCASSLAGEGRYTQYFGPGTRLLVL.

The chain has TRBV5-1 and TRBJ2-1; D unresolved. The CDR3 length is 14 residues. V shed 2 bases and J shed 0 bases, with 6 bases lying between them. Germline values: CDR1 SGHRS, CDR2 YFSETQ. This CDR3 is CASSFPSSYNEQFF. CDR3 in DNA: TGCGCCAGCAGCTTTCCTAGCTCCTACAATGAGCAGTTCTTC.

In this sample, this clone turned up a few times. The chain joins TRBV12-5 to TRBJ2-7; 9 positions agree with TRBD1. This CDR3 spans 14 amino acids. V shed 3 bases, J shed 6 bases, and the junction held 6 bases outside the gene matches. Germline V lookup: CDR1 LGHNT, CDR2 FRNRAP. CDR3 protein: CASGFGTGSSEQYF. The CDR3 DNA follows: TGTGCTAGTGGTTTCGGGACAGGGTCTAGCGAGCAGTACTTC.

The gene calls are TRBV28 and TRBJ2-6; 11 positions match TRBD1. Germline V gene data show CDR1 as MDHEN and CDR2 as SYDVKM. The V and J ends lost 5 bases and 1 base, in that order; junction bases with no gene match: 1. CDR3 size: 16 residues. The CDR3 DNA is TGTGCCAGCAGTGGACAGGGGGCTTCTGGGGCCAACGTCCTGACTTTC. This codes for CASSGQGASGANVLTF.

This rearrangement joins TRBV2 to TRBJ1-2; no firm D call. This CDR3 is built from 14 residues. The germline V gene has CDR1 SNHLY and CDR2 FYNNEI. V lost 1 base to trimming and J lost 4 bases, with 10 bases between them. In nucleotides, the CDR3 is TGTGCCAGCAGTGAAGTCCACGGAAGCTATGGCTACACCTTC. Residues: CASSEVHGSYGYTF.

This sequence joins TRBV4-3 and TRBJ2-2, with 9 positions matching TRBD2. Unmatched junction bases numbered 13, after V lost 3 bases and J lost 5 bases. CDR3 length: 18 amino acids. Germline V gives CDR1 LGHNA, CDR2 YSLEER. This CDR3 is CASSQANLAGLKTGELFF. The CDR3 DNA is TGCGCCAGCAGCCAGGCGAACCTAGCGGGATTGAAGACCGGGGAGCTGTTTTTT.

The rearrangement links TRBV6-6 to TRBJ1-2, with 10 bases fitting TRBD1. Germline V CDR1 and CDR2: MNHNY, SVGAGI (reference sequence). CDR3 size: 14 residues. The V gene end was trimmed by 6 bases and the J gene end by 5 bases; junction bases not matched to a gene: 6. CDR3: CASRQPGQGYGYTF. For the CDR3, the DNA is TGTGCCAGCAGGCAACCGGGACAGGGGTATGGCTACACCTTC.

As regards this clone: At one end the junction does not follow the germline gene, possibly because of a read error. CDR3 loop: CASSPSSNQQFF. CDR3 coding DNA: TGTGCCAGCTCACCATCCTCCAATCAGCAGTTCTTC. The chain has TRBV18 and TRBJ2-1; D is ambiguous. The V gene's germline CDR1 is KGHSH and CDR2 LQKENI. The CDR3 runs to 12 residues.